This TCR beta chain was observed in a study of blood T cell repertoires in COVID-19. Overall study: Italy, Spain and the United States were the sources of the convalescent and acute COVID-19 samples.

There are 16 residues in the CDR3. V lost 4 bases and J lost 2; bases outside the gene matches: 7. CDR1 and CDR2 (germline): LGHNA, YNFKEQ. Per the study methods: How many nucleated cells were present was estimated from reference gene primer amplification. Produced via immunoSEQ multiplex PCR; TCRdb's table is partial and in-frame only. V and J calls and clone size are those listed in that table; D and trimming were worked out from the DNA. The data hold 200,000 to 250,000 clones, with around 85% observed a single time. The chain couples TRBV4-2 to TRBJ2-5, with 10 bases fitting TRBD2. The origin of this receptor is a human donor in a cohort sampled during active COVID-19. Sequencing was done on a sample of peripheral blood. The CDR3 here is CASSPRTSGSQETQYF. Written as DNA, the CDR3 is TGTGCCAGCAGCCCCCGGACTAGCGGATCACAAGAGACCCAGTACTTC.